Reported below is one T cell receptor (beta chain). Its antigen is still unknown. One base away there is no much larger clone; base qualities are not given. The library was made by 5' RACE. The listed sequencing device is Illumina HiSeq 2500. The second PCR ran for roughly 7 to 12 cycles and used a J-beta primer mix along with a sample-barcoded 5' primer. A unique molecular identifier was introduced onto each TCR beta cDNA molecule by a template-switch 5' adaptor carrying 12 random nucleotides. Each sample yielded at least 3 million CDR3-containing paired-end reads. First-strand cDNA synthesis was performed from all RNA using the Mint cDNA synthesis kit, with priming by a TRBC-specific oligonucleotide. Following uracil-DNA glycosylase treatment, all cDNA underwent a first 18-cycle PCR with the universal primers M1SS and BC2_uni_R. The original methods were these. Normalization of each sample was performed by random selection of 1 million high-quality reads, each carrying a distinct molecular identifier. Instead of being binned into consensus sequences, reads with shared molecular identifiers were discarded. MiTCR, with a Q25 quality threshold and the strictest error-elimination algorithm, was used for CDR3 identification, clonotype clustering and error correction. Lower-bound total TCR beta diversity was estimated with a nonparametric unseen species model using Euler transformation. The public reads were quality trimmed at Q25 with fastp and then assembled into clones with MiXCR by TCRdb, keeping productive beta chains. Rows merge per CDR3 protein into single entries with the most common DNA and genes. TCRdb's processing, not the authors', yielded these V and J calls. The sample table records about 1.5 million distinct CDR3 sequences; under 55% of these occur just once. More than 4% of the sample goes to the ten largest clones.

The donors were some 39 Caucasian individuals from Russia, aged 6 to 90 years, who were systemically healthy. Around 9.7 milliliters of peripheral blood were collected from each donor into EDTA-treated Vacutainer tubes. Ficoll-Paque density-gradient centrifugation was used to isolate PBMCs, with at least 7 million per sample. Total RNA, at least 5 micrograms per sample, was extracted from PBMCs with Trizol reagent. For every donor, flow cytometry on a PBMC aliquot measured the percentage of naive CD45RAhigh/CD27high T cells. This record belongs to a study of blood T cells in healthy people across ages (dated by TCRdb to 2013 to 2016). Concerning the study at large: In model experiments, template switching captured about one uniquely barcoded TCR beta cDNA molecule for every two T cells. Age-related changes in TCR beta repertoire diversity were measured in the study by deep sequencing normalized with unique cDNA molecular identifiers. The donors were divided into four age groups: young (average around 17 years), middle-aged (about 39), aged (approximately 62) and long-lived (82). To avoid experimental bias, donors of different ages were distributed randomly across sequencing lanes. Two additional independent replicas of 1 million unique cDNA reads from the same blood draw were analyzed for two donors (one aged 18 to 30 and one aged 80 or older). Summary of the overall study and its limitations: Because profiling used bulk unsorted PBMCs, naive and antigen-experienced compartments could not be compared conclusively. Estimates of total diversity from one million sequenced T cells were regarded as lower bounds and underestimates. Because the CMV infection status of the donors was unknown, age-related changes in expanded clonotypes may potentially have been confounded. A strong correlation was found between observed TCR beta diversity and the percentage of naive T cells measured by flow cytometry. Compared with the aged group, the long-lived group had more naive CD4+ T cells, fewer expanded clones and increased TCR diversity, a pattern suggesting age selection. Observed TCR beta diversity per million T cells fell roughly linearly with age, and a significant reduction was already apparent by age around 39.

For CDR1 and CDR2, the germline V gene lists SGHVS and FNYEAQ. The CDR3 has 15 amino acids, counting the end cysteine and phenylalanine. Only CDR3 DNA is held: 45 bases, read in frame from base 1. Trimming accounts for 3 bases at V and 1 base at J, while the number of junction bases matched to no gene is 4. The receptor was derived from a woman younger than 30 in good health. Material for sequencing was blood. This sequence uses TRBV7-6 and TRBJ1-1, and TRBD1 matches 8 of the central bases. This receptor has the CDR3 CASSLNRGTNTEAFF. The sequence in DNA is TGTGCCAGCAGCTTGAACAGGGGGACGAACACTGAAGCTTTCTTT.